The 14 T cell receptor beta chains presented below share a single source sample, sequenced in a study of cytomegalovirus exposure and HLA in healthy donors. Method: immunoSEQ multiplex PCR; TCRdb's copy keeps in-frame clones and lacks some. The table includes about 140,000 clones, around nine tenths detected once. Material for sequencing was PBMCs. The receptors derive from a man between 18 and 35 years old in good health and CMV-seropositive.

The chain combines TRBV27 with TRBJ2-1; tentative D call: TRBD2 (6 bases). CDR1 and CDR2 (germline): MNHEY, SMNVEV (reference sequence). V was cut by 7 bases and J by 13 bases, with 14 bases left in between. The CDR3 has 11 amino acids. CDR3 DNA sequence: TGTGCCAGCATTTTTAGCGGCGTCCAGTTCTTC. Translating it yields CASIFSGVQFF.

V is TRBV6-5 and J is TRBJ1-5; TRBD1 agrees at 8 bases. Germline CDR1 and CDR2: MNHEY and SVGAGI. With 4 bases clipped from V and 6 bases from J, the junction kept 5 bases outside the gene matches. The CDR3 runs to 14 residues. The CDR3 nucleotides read TGTGCCAGCAGTTGGGACAGGTCGACTCAGCCCCAGCATTTT. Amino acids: CASSWDRSTQPQHF.

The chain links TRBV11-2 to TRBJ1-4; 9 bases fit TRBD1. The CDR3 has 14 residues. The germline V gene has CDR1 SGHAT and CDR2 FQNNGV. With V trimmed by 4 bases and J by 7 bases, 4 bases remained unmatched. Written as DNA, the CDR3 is TGTGCCAGCAGCTCACAGGGGGCTAGTGAAAAACTGTTTTTT. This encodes CASSSQGASEKLFF.

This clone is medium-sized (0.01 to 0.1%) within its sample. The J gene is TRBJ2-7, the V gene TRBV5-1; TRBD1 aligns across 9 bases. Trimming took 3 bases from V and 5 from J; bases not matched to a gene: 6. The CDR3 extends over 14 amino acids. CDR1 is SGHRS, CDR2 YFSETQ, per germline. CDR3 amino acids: CASSWGTGRNEQYF. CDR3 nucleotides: TGCGCCAGCAGCTGGGGGACAGGGCGGAACGAGCAGTACTTC. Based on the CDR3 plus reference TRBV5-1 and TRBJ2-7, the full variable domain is KAGVTQTPRYLIKTRGQQVTLSCSPISGHRSVSWYQQTPGQGLQFLFEYFSETQRNKGNFPGRFSGRQFSNSRSEMNVSTLELGDSALYLCASSWGTGRNEQYFGPGTRLTVT.

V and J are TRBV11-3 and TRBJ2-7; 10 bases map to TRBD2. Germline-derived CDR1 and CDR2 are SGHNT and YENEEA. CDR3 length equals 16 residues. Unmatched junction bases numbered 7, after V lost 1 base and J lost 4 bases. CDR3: CASSLVSSGRFYEQYF. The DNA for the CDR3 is TGTGCCAGCAGCTTAGTCTCTAGCGGGAGATTTTACGAGCAGTACTTC.

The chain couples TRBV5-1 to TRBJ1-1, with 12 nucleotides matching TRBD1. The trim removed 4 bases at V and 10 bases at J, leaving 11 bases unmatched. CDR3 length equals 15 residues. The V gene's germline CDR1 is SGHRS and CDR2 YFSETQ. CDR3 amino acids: CASSGPGQGAPRAFF. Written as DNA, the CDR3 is TGCGCCAGCAGCGGTCCGGGACAGGGGGCGCCCCGAGCTTTCTTT.

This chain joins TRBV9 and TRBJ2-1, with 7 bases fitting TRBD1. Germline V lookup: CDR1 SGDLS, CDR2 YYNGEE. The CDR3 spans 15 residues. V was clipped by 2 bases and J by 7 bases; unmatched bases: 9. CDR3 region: CASSVFTGTVNEQFF. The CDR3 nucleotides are TGTGCCAGCAGCGTGTTTACCGGGACAGTAAATGAGCAGTTCTTC.

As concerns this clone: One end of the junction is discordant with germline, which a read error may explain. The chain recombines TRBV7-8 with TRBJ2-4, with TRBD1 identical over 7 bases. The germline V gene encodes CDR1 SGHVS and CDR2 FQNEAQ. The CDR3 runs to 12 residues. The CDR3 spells CASSLPGQEWNF. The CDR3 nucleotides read TGTGCCAGCAGCTTACCAGGACAGGAATGGAACTTC.

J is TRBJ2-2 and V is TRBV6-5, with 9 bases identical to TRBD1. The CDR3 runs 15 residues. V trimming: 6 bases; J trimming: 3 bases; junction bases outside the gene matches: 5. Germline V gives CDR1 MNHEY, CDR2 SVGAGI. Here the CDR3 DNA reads TGTGCCAGCAGGAGACAGGGGGTGGACACCGGGGAGCTGTTTTTT. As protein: CASRRQGVDTGELFF.

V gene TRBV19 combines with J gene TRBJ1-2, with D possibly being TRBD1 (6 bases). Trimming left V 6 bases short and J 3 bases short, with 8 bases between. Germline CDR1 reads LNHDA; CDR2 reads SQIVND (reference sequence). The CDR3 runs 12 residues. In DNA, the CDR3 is TGTGCCAGTAGGGACAGATACTATGGCTACACCTTC. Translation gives CASRDRYYGYTF.

Here the CDR3 reads CASTPGGSYEQYF. As DNA, the CDR3 is TGTGCCAGCACCCCAGGGGGCTCCTACGAGCAGTACTTC. The rearrangement links TRBV6-1 to TRBJ2-7, with 7 nucleotides matching TRBD1. V shed 7 bases, J shed 0 bases, and the junction held 3 bases outside the gene matches. CDR3 length: 13 amino acids. Germline CDR1 is MNHNS and CDR2 is SASEGT.

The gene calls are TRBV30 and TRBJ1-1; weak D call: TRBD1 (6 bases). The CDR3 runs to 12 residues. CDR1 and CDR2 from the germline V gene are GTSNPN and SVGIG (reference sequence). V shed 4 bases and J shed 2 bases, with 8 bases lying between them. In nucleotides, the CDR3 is TGTGCCTGGAACAGGGAAAACACTGAAGCTTTCTTT. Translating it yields CAWNRENTEAFF.

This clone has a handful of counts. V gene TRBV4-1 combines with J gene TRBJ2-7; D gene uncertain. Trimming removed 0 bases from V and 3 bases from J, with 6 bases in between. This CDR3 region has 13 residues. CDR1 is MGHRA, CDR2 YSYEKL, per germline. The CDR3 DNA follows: TGCGCCAGCAGCCAAGACACTGACTACGAGCAGTACTTC. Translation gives CASSQDTDYEQYF.

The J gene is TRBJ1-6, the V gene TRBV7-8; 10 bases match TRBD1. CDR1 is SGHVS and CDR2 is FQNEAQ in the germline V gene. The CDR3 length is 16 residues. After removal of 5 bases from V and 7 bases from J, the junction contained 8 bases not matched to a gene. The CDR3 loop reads CASSPTGGSGNSPLHF. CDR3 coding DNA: TGTGCCAGCAGCCCGACAGGGGGCTCGGGAAATTCACCCCTCCACTTT.